This entry lists 3 T cell receptor beta chains sequenced from one sample in a study of blood T cell repertoires in COVID-19 (dated by TCRdb to about 2020). Library preparation was by the immunoSEQ multiplex PCR assay. Here the immuneACCESS table is served through TCRdb, limited to in-frame sequences with V and J called. Missing clones are a known gap in these copies; in checked studies unresolved V genes cover under half, and the rest lacks a known reason. The sample table shows over 200,000 clones, and 88% are seen once. 2.5% to 3% of the sample belongs to the ten largest clones. Sequenced input: peripheral blood. These receptors came from a woman aged 60 to 75 with acute or convalescent COVID-19.

This chain joins TRBV5-1 and TRBJ2-3; 13 positions agree with TRBD2. Germline CDR1 reads SGHRS; CDR2 reads YFSETQ. Losses at the gene ends were 4 bases for V and 4 bases for J; bases not matched to a gene: 3. The CDR3 runs to 15 residues. CDR3: CASSTTSGGADTQYF. DNA of the CDR3: TGCGCCAGCAGCACAACTAGCGGGGGGGCAGATACGCAGTATTTT.

The CDR3 spells CAIKSGVTDTQYF. The CDR3, as DNA: TGTGCCATCAAGTCAGGCGTCACAGATACGCAGTATTTT. The V and J genes are TRBV10-3 and TRBJ2-3; D gene uncertain. CDR1 and CDR2 from the germline V gene are ENHRY and SYGVKD. Trimming shortened V by 7 bases and J by 2 bases, and 10 bases separated the two germline ends. This CDR3 has 13 residues.

The rearrangement links TRBV2 to TRBJ1-4; D remains unclear. CDR1 is SNHLY and CDR2 is FYNNEI in the germline V gene. The CDR3 runs to 17 residues. Trimming removed 2 bases at V and 4 bases at J, with 17 bases between. CDR3 in amino acids: CASSEIPTGEGNEKLFF. CDR3 DNA sequence: TGTGCCAGCAGTGAAATTCCTACCGGGGAAGGTAATGAAAAACTGTTTTTT.